The sequence of this T cell receptor (beta chain) was determined in a study of T cell responses to AZD1222 COVID-19 vaccine. General study results and limits: Clonal diversity was possibly underestimated, and white British individuals and females predominated among donors.

Trimming pared 7 bases from V and 0 bases from J, leaving 14 bases between. This CDR3 region has 15 residues. Germline V gene sequence: CDR1 SGHTA, CDR2 FQGNSA. With regard to this clone: What it binds is unknown.

Some clones are missing from TCRdb's copy, which holds only in-frame ones; the method was immunoSEQ multiplex PCR. This sample has just under 85,000 clones, with more than 70% found just once. The genes are TRBV7-2 and TRBJ2-3; D unclear. The sequences come from peripheral blood, collected on day 0 of AZD1222 vaccination. The clonotype was recovered from an adult in good health. This CDR3 is CASITQVSSTDTQYF. In nucleotides, the CDR3 is TGTGCCAGCATCACCCAGGTCTCTAGCACAGATACGCAGTATTTT. Full variable domain (rest looked up from reference TRBV7-2 and TRBJ2-3): GAGVSQSPSNKVTEKGKDVELRCDPISGHTALYWYRQSLGQGLEFLIYFQGNSAPDKSGLPSDRFSAERTGGSVSTLTIQRTQQEDSAVYLCASITQVSSTDTQYFGPGTRLTVL.